The entry below gives a single TCR beta chain sequence along with its context. Antigen specificity is unknown. This entry is derived from a study of CD8 T cell repertoires and HIV-1 epitope variants. About the study: Controls included no peptide, Ebola AY9 epitope, and a CMV, EBV, flu pool.

The CDR3 is made up of 16 amino acids. Germline assignment: CDR1 SEHNR and CDR2 FQNEAQ (reference sequence). Trimming removed 6 bases at V and 0 bases at J, with 12 bases between. Method: immunoSEQ multiplex PCR; TCRdb's copy keeps in-frame clones and lacks some. Altogether around 4,000 clones are present, roughly two thirds being singletons, with the ten largest covering about 40%. Sequenced: cultured CD8+ T cells derived from PBMCs. This clonotype originated in a male donor with HIV. The genes are TRBV7-9 and TRBJ2-6; possibly TRBD2 for D (6 bases). CDR3: CASSLSGGSGANVLTF. CDR3 coding DNA: TGTGCCAGCAGTTTATCCGGGGGCTCTGGGGCCAACGTCCTGACTTTC.